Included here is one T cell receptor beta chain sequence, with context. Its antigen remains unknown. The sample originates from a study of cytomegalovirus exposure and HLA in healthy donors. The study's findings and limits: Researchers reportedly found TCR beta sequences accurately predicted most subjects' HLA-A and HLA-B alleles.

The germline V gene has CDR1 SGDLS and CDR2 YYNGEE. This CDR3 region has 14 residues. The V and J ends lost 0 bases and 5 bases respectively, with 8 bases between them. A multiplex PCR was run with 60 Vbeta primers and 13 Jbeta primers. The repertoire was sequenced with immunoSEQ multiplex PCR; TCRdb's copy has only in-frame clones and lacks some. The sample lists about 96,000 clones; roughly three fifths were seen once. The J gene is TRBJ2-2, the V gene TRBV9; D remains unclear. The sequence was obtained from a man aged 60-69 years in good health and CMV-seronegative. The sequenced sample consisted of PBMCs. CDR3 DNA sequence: TGTGCCAGCAGCGTAGCACAGTTGACCGGGGAGCTGTTTTTT. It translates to CASSVAQLTGELFF.